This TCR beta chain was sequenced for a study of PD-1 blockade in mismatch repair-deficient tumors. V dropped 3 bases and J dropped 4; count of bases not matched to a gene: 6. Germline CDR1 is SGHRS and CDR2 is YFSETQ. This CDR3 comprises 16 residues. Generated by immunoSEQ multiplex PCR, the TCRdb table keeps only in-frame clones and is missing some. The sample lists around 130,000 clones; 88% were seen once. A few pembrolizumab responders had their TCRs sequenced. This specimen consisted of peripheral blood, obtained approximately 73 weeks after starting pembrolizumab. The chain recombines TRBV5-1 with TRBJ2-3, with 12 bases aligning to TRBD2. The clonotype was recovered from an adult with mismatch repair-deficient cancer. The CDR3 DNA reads TGCGCCAGCAGCTCCGGACTAGCGGGATATGCAGATACGCAGTATTTT. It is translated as CASSSGLAGYADTQYF.